This T cell receptor beta chain stems from a study of CD8 T cells in ankylosing spondylitis. V lost 1 base and J 8 bases, leaving 14 bases between the germline ends. The length of the CDR3 is 15 residues. Generation of TCR beta libraries employed quantitative 5'-RACE incorporating molecular barcodes. MiXCR was run by TCRdb on the 5' RACE reads, yielding one entry per CDR3 protein. The table has over 600,000 distinct CDR3 sequences, roughly 20% seen once. This clonotype was recorded a few times. Its antigen remains unidentified. General study results and limits: One TCR beta motif, made up of about 8 highly homologous variants, appeared characteristic of ankylosing spondylitis blood. CD8+ cells made up the disease-linked clones, which were relatively rare in peripheral blood.

This clonotype was sampled from a male donor with ankylosing spondylitis. The chain has TRBV12-3 or TRBV12-4 and TRBJ1-4, with D hard to call. Sequenced input: blood, either unsorted or a sorted T cell fraction (not recorded which). The CDR3 DNA reads as TGTGCCAGCAGTTTAGGGCAGACGGGCGCGGAAAAACTGTTTTTT. Translating it yields CASSLGQTGAEKLFF.